These T cell receptor beta chains were read from a single sample in a study of T cells in Graves' hyperthyroidism and ophthalmopathy. TCRdb itself ran the multiplex PCR reads through MiXCR, one entry per CDR3 protein. The sample contains some 720,000 distinct CDR3 sequences, roughly 15% of which appear only once. The sample comprised blood. The receptors derive from a man younger than 35 with Graves' hyperthyroidism. The CDR3 runs from the conserved cysteine through the conserved F or W. The D gene is left open where the match is weak. The listing skips clone size in some rows; elsewhere it reads once, few, many or a size class.

V	D	size	J	CDR3	DNA
TRBV9	.	many	TRBJ2-1	CASSVLSGPYNEQFF	TGTGCCAGCAGCGTACTGAGCGGGCCGTACAATGAGCAGTTCTTC
TRBV28	.	many	TRBJ2-7	CASSSEPGGQASSYEQYF	TGTGCCAGCAGTTCGGAACCCGGGGGACAAGCGAGCTCCTACGAGCAGTACTTC
TRBV30	.	many	TRBJ2-1	CAWSVAGGQYNEQFF	TGTGCCTGGAGTGTAGCTGGGGGGCAGTACAATGAGCAGTTCTTC
TRBV28	TRBD2	.	TRBJ2-1	CATSTSGGGRGQFF	TGTGCCACCTCGACTAGCGGGGGGGGTAGGGGGCAGTTCTTC
TRBV4-3	.	.	TRBJ2-3	CASSQETLDYTDTQYF	TGCGCCAGCAGCCAAGAAACTCTTGACTACACAGATACGCAGTATTTT
TRBV11-3	TRBD1	few	TRBJ2-1	CASSDRGRDEQFF	TGTGCCAGCAGCGACAGGGGTCGGGATGAGCAGTTCTTC
TRBV28	.	.	TRBJ2-3	CASSSQMTDTQYF	TGTGCCAGCAGTTCTCAGATGACGGATACGCAGTATTTT
TRBV7-9	TRBD2	many	TRBJ2-3	CASSLGQGLADTDTQYF	TGTGCCAGCAGCTTAGGTCAGGGACTAGCGGACACAGATACGCAGTATTTT
TRBV15	TRBD2	.	TRBJ2-1	CATSGESGTSGGEGYNEQFF	TGTGCCACCAGCGGAGAGTCCGGGACTAGCGGGGGGGAGGGCTACAATGAGCAGTTCTTC
TRBV28	.	many	TRBJ1-1	CASSPLANMNTEAFF	TGTGCCAGCAGTCCTCTAGCCAACATGAACACTGAAGCTTTCTTT
TRBV18	.	few	TRBJ2-5	CASSQGPREQETQYF	TGTGCCAGCTCACAAGGTCCTCGGGAGCAAGAGACCCAGTACTTC
TRBV19	.	.	TRBJ2-2	CASSMRSLATGELFF	TGTGCCAGTAGTATGCGTAGCCTCGCCACCGGGGAGCTGTTTTTT
TRBV28	TRBD1	many	TRBJ1-2	CAILQGNYGYTF	TGTGCCATCTTACAGGGGAACTATGGCTACACCTTC
TRBV28	.	many	TRBJ1-4	CASSPWTVNEKLFF	TGTGCCAGCAGTCCCTGGACAGTTAATGAAAAACTGTTTTTT
TRBV2	.	many	TRBJ1-2	CASKQGTWVNYGYTF	TGTGCCAGCAAGCAAGGGACCTGGGTTAACTATGGCTACACCTTC
TRBV2	.	.	TRBJ1-4	CASSRGRGEKLFF	TGTGCCAGCAGTCGGGGGCGAGGGGAAAAACTGTTTTTT
TRBV7-9	.	few	TRBJ1-2	CASTQGDSNYGYTF	TGTGCCAGCACCCAAGGAGACTCTAACTATGGCTACACCTTC
TRBV10-1	.	.	TRBJ2-7	CASSERGDRDEQYF	TGCGCCAGCAGTGAGAGAGGGGACCGGGACGAGCAGTACTTC
TRBV5-4	.	few	TRBJ2-5	CASSLPGGGTQYF	TGTGCCAGCAGCTTGCCAGGGGGGGGGACCCAGTACTTC
TRBV5-1	TRBD2	.	TRBJ2-3	CASKPPAGVTQYF	TGCGCCAGTAAACCTCCTGCGGGAGTTACGCAGTATTTT
TRBV5-6	.	few	TRBJ1-6	CASSLEGDGNSPLHF	TGTGCCAGCAGCTTGGAGGGGGATGGGAATTCACCCCTCCACTTT
TRBV20-1	.	few	TRBJ2-7	CSASKDRLYEQYF	TGCAGTGCTTCCAAAGACAGGCTCTACGAGCAGTACTTC
TRBV19	.	few	TRBJ1-1	CASRNLNTEAFF	TGTGCCAGTAGGAACCTCAACACTGAAGCTTTCTTT